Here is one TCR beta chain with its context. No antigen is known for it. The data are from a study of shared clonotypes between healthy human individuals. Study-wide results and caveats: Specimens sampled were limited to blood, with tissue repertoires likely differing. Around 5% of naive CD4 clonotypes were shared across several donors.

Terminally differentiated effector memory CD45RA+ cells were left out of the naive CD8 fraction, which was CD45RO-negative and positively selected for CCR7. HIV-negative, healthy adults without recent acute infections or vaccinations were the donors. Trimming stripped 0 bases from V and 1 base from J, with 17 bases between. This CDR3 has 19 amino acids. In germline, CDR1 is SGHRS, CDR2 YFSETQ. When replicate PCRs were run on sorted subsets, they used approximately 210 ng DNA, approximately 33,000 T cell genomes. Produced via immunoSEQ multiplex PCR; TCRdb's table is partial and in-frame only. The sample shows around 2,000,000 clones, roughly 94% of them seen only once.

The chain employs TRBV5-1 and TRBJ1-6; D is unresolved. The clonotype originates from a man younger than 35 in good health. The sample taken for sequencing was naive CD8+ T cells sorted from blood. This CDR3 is CASSLGGSMRTSYNSPLHF. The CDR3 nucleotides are TGCGCCAGCAGCTTGGGGGGTTCCATGCGCACTTCCTATAATTCACCCCTCCACTTT.